This is a list of T cell receptor beta chains from one sample in a study of regulatory T cells in long-lasting Graves disease. TCRdb processed the multiplex PCR reads anew with MiXCR; each CDR3 protein has one entry. The repertoire holds about 620,000 distinct CDR3 sequences, with about 15% as singletons. This same sample was also part of a study on T cells in Graves' hyperthyroidism and ophthalmopathy.

This specimen consisted of peripheral blood mononuclear cells (PBMCs), obtained at new diagnosis, from a patient treated with antithyroid drugs. These receptors were taken from a woman in her twenties or thirties with Graves disease. Both conserved end residues are part of each CDR3. D genes are given only for firm matches. Some rows have no size entry. The others give once, few or many, or a class for an expanded clone.

D gene	clone size	V gene	J gene	CDR3 protein	CDR3 DNA
.	few	TRBV15	TRBJ2-3	CATVGGRFTDTQYF	TGTGCCACCGTAGGGGGTCGCTTCACAGATACGCAGTATTTT
.	few	TRBV20-1	TRBJ1-5	CSARDLTVSNQPQHF	TGCAGTGCTAGAGATCTGACAGTTAGCAATCAGCCCCAGCATTTT
TRBD1	.	TRBV30	TRBJ2-5	CAWRSPGQPKETQYF	TGTGCCTGGAGGTCACCGGGACAGCCGAAAGAGACCCAGTACTTC
TRBD2	few	TRBV7-2	TRBJ2-5	CASSLFVGRGEETQYF	TGTGCCAGCAGCTTATTTGTTGGGAGGGGCGAAGAGACCCAGTACTTC
.	many	TRBV28	TRBJ1-1	CASSLPPRNTEAFF	TGTGCCAGCAGCTTACCCCCCAGGAACACTGAAGCTTTCTTT
TRBD1	few	TRBV27	TRBJ2-3	CASSLQYRDSLTDTQYF	TGTGCCAGCAGTTTACAATACCGGGACAGCCTCACAGATACGCAGTATTTT
.	many	TRBV7-2	TRBJ1-1	CASRLGVGNTEAFF	TGTGCCAGCAGATTAGGGGTGGGGAACACTGAAGCTTTCTTT
.	.	TRBV12-3/TRBV12-4	TRBJ2-4	CTSSLTSGGKNIQYF	TGTACCAGCAGTTTGACCAGCGGAGGCAAAAACATTCAGTACTTC
.	.	TRBV18	TRBJ1-5	CASSPLSGENSNQPQHF	TGTGCCAGCTCACCGTTAAGCGGGGAAAATAGCAATCAGCCCCAGCATTTT
.	many	TRBV7-8	TRBJ2-3	CASSLAPKLPDTQYF	TGTGCCAGCAGCTTAGCGCCCAAACTCCCAGATACGCAGTATTTT
.	.	TRBV7-3	TRBJ2-3	CASSWGWETDTQYF	TGTGCCAGCAGCTGGGGCTGGGAGACAGATACGCAGTATTTT
.	.	TRBV9	TRBJ2-2	CASSVAWTANTGELFF	TGTGCCAGCAGCGTAGCTTGGACGGCGAACACCGGGGAGCTGTTTTTT
.	few	TRBV6-1	TRBJ2-7	CASRGERYEQYF	TGTGCCAGCAGAGGGGAACGCTACGAGCAGTACTTC
TRBD1	many	TRBV28	TRBJ2-3	CASSEPGQGGDTQYF	TGTGCCAGCAGCGAACCGGGACAGGGTGGAGATACGCAGTATTTT
TRBD2	many	TRBV7-9	TRBJ2-2	CASSTGLAGNTGELFF	TGTGCCAGCAGCACTGGACTAGCGGGTAACACCGGGGAGCTGTTTTTT
.	.	TRBV5-1	TRBJ1-1	CASSSDETEPEAFF	TGCGCCAGCAGCTCAGATGAGACCGAACCTGAAGCTTTCTTT
TRBD2	.	TRBV7-9	TRBJ2-1	CASSPRPGLARNEQFF	TGTGCCAGCAGCCCAAGACCGGGACTAGCAAGGAATGAGCAGTTCTTC
TRBD2	many	TRBV9	TRBJ2-1	CASSVASGAYNEQFF	TGTGCCAGCAGCGTAGCTAGCGGGGCCTACAATGAGCAGTTCTTC
.	.	TRBV11-2	TRBJ2-1	CASSPLGEQFF	TGTGCCAGCAGCCCCCTCGGTGAGCAGTTCTTC
.	.	TRBV9	TRBJ2-2	CASSVALGSPNTGELFF	TGTGCCAGCAGCGTAGCTCTTGGCAGTCCGAACACCGGGGAGCTGTTTTTT
TRBD1	.	TRBV20-1	TRBJ1-5	CSARDRDRGSQPQHF	TGCAGTGCTAGAGATCGAGACAGGGGAAGTCAGCCCCAGCATTTT
.	many	TRBV14	TRBJ1-1	CASSQGQSANTEAFF	TGTGCCAGCAGCCAAGGGCAGAGTGCGAACACTGAAGCTTTCTTT
.	.	TRBV11-1	TRBJ2-2	CASSLRRGRSTGELFF	TGTGCCAGCAGCTTACGCAGGGGTCGATCCACCGGGGAGCTGTTTTTT
.	.	TRBV20-1	TRBJ2-5	CSALPGGESQYF	TGCAGTGCCCTACCTGGGGGCGAGTCCCAGTACTTC
TRBD1	many	TRBV20-1	TRBJ1-6	CSARGGTGDLSPLHF	TGCAGTGCTAGAGGCGGGACAGGGGATCTGTCACCCCTCCACTTT
TRBD1	many	TRBV5-1	TRBJ1-1	CASSRDRGMNTEAFF	TGCGCCAGCAGCCGGGACAGGGGAATGAACACTGAAGCTTTCTTT
.	few	TRBV19	TRBJ2-7	CASSMGGGYEQYF	TGTGCCAGTAGTATGGGTGGTGGCTACGAGCAGTACTTC
.	many	TRBV7-2	TRBJ2-5	CASSPSPQDNKETQYF	TGTGCCAGCAGCCCCTCACCGCAGGATAATAAAGAGACCCAGTACTTC
TRBD2	few	TRBV3-1	TRBJ2-1	CASSPGLAGGTEQFF	TGTGCCAGCAGCCCGGGACTAGCGGGAGGTACTGAGCAGTTCTTC
.	few	TRBV9	TRBJ2-1	CASSTNTWNNEQFF	TGTGCCAGCAGCACGAACACCTGGAACAATGAGCAGTTCTTC
.	many	TRBV28	TRBJ2-2	CASSPPPSGELFF	TGTGCCAGCAGTCCCCCGCCAAGTGGGGAGCTGTTTTTT
.	.	TRBV28	TRBJ2-5	CASSYSLEETRYF	TGTGCCAGCAGTTATTCGCTAGAAGAGACCCGGTACTTC
.	few	TRBV4-1	TRBJ1-4	CASSQDNQKLFF	TGCGCCAGCAGCCAAGATAACCAAAAACTGTTTTTT
TRBD1	.	TRBV28	TRBJ1-2	CASIEAGGEHYGYTF	TGTGCCAGCATAGAGGCAGGGGGCGAGCACTATGGCTACACCTTC
.	many	TRBV29-1	TRBJ1-1	CSVVTLGENTEAFF	TGCAGCGTGGTGACGCTGGGGGAGAACACTGAAGCTTTCTTT
TRBD1	few	TRBV2	TRBJ1-6	CASRGTGVYNSPLHF	TGTGCCAGCAGGGGGACAGGGGTCTATAATTCACCCCTCCACTTT
.	.	TRBV9	TRBJ1-4	CASSAQGGTNYEKLFF	TGTGCCAGCAGCGCCCAAGGAGGGACCAACTATGAAAAACTGTTTTTT
.	.	TRBV20-1	TRBJ2-2	CSARDLGTHNTGELFF	TGCAGTGCTAGAGATCTGGGGACACACAACACCGGGGAGCTGTTTTTT
.	.	TRBV20-1	TRBJ2-7	CSAIWGAYEQYF	TGCAGTGCTATCTGGGGCGCCTACGAGCAGTACTTC
.	many	TRBV19	TRBJ1-1	CASSYGQPPRAFF	TGTGCCAGTTCATACGGGCAGCCGCCCAGAGCTTTCTTT